A selection of T cell receptor beta chains follows, all from one sample in a study of siplizumab effects on memory and regulatory T cells. The method was immunoSEQ multiplex PCR; TCRdb's version includes in-frame clones alone and lacks a portion of them. The sample consists of under 150,000 clones, less than 95% of them appearing once. Sequencing was done on a sample of non-Treg CD4+ T cells sorted from blood. Receptors originate from a human donor in good health. Both conserved end residues are part of each CDR3. The order of the fields is clone size, J gene, V gene, D gene, CDR3 DNA, CDR3 protein. A D gene is named only where the DNA matches it firmly. Some rows have no size entry. The others give once, few or many, or a class for an expanded clone.

- TRBJ2-3 TRBV15 - TGTGCCACCAGCAGAGGGGGGAGTACAGATACGCAGTATTTT CATSRGGSTDTQYF
- TRBJ1-2 TRBV10-3 - TGTGCCATCAGTGAGTCGATACTTCACCTCCTGCGCGATGGCTACACCTTC CAISESILHLLRDGYTF
- TRBJ1-4 TRBV30 - TGTGCCTGGGGATCCAAATCGGTTTCGACTAATGAAAAACTGTTTTTT CAWGSKSVSTNEKLFF
- TRBJ2-2 TRBV11-3 TRBD2 TGTGCCAGCAGCTTATACAGCGGGGCCACCGGGGAGCTGTTTTTT CASSLYSGATGELFF
once TRBJ2-1 TRBV5-4 TRBD2 TGTGCCAGCAGCAAGGGGACTAGCGGGAGGGGGTACAATGAGCAGTTCTTC CASSKGTSGRGYNEQFF
- TRBJ1-4 TRBV7-9 - TGTGCCAGCAGCTTAGCGAGGCAGGGGAGCGAAAAACTGTTTTTT CASSLARQGSEKLFF
- TRBJ1-2 TRBV6-5 TRBD1 TGTGCCAGCAGTTACGGGACAGGGGACTATGGCTACACCTTC CASSYGTGDYGYTF
- TRBJ2-7 TRBV11-2 - TGTGCCAGCAGCCCCCTCTCCGGTCCCTACGAGCAGTACTTC CASSPLSGPYEQYF
- TRBJ1-1 TRBV7-2 TRBD1 TGTGCCAGCAGCTTTCAGGGGGCGCGCACTGAAGCTTTCTTT CASSFQGARTEAFF
once TRBJ2-6 TRBV7-2 - TGTGCCAGCAGCCGATACCACGGGGCCAACGTCCTGACTTTC CASSRYHGANVLTF
- TRBJ2-3 TRBV6-5 TRBD1 TGTGCCAGCAGTTTGGGACAGGTGTCAGATACGCAGTATTTT CASSLGQVSDTQYF
once TRBJ1-2 TRBV10-3 - TGTGCCATCAGTGGTCAGGGCGATGGCTACACCTTC CAISGQGDGYTF
- TRBJ2-7 TRBV23-1 - TGCGCCAGCAGTCAATACCGGGACTTCTCCTACGAGCAGTACTTC CASSQYRDFSYEQYF
- TRBJ1-2 TRBV19 TRBD1 TGTGCCAGCCTCGGGACAGGTAGCTATGGCTACACCTTC CASLGTGSYGYTF
- TRBJ2-1 TRBV4-1 - TGCGCCAGCAGCCACCCCCTGGGTGAGCAGTTCTTC CASSHPLGEQFF
- TRBJ2-5 TRBV20-1 TRBD1 TGCAGTGCGACAGGGCCAGGGACCCAGTACTTC CSATGPGTQYF
once TRBJ1-5 TRBV5-4 - TGTGCCAGCAGCTTGCCAGGGATAAATCAGCCCCAGCATTTT CASSLPGINQPQHF
once TRBJ1-6 TRBV2 - TGTGCCAGCAGTCTTAACCCCCCCACGACGCTACTGGATTCACCCCTCCACTTT CASSLNPPTTLLDSPLHF
- TRBJ2-5 TRBV19 - TGTGCCAGTAGTATAAAGTTTCCCCGGACCCAAGAGACCCAGTACTTC CASSIKFPRTQETQYF
- TRBJ2-7 TRBV5-1 - TGCGCCAGCAGCTTGGAGGGTGGACTTCTGAGCTACGAGCAGTACTTC CASSLEGGLLSYEQYF
- TRBJ2-1 TRBV5-1 - TGCGCCAGCAGCTTGGCGGGGGCCTACTCCTACAATGAGCAGTTCTTC CASSLAGAYSYNEQFF
- TRBJ1-2 TRBV7-2 TRBD1 TGTGCCAGCAGCTTATTACAGGGGGGCAAAATTACCTTC CASSLLQGGKITF
- TRBJ1-5 TRBV4-1 - TGCGCCAGCAGCCAACCCATAGGACTGACGCCCGATAGCAATCAGCCCCAGCATTTT CASSQPIGLTPDSNQPQHF
once TRBJ1-5 TRBV5-1 TRBD1 TGCGCCAGCAGCTTAACAGGGGGTGACAATCAGCCCCAGCATTTT CASSLTGGDNQPQHF